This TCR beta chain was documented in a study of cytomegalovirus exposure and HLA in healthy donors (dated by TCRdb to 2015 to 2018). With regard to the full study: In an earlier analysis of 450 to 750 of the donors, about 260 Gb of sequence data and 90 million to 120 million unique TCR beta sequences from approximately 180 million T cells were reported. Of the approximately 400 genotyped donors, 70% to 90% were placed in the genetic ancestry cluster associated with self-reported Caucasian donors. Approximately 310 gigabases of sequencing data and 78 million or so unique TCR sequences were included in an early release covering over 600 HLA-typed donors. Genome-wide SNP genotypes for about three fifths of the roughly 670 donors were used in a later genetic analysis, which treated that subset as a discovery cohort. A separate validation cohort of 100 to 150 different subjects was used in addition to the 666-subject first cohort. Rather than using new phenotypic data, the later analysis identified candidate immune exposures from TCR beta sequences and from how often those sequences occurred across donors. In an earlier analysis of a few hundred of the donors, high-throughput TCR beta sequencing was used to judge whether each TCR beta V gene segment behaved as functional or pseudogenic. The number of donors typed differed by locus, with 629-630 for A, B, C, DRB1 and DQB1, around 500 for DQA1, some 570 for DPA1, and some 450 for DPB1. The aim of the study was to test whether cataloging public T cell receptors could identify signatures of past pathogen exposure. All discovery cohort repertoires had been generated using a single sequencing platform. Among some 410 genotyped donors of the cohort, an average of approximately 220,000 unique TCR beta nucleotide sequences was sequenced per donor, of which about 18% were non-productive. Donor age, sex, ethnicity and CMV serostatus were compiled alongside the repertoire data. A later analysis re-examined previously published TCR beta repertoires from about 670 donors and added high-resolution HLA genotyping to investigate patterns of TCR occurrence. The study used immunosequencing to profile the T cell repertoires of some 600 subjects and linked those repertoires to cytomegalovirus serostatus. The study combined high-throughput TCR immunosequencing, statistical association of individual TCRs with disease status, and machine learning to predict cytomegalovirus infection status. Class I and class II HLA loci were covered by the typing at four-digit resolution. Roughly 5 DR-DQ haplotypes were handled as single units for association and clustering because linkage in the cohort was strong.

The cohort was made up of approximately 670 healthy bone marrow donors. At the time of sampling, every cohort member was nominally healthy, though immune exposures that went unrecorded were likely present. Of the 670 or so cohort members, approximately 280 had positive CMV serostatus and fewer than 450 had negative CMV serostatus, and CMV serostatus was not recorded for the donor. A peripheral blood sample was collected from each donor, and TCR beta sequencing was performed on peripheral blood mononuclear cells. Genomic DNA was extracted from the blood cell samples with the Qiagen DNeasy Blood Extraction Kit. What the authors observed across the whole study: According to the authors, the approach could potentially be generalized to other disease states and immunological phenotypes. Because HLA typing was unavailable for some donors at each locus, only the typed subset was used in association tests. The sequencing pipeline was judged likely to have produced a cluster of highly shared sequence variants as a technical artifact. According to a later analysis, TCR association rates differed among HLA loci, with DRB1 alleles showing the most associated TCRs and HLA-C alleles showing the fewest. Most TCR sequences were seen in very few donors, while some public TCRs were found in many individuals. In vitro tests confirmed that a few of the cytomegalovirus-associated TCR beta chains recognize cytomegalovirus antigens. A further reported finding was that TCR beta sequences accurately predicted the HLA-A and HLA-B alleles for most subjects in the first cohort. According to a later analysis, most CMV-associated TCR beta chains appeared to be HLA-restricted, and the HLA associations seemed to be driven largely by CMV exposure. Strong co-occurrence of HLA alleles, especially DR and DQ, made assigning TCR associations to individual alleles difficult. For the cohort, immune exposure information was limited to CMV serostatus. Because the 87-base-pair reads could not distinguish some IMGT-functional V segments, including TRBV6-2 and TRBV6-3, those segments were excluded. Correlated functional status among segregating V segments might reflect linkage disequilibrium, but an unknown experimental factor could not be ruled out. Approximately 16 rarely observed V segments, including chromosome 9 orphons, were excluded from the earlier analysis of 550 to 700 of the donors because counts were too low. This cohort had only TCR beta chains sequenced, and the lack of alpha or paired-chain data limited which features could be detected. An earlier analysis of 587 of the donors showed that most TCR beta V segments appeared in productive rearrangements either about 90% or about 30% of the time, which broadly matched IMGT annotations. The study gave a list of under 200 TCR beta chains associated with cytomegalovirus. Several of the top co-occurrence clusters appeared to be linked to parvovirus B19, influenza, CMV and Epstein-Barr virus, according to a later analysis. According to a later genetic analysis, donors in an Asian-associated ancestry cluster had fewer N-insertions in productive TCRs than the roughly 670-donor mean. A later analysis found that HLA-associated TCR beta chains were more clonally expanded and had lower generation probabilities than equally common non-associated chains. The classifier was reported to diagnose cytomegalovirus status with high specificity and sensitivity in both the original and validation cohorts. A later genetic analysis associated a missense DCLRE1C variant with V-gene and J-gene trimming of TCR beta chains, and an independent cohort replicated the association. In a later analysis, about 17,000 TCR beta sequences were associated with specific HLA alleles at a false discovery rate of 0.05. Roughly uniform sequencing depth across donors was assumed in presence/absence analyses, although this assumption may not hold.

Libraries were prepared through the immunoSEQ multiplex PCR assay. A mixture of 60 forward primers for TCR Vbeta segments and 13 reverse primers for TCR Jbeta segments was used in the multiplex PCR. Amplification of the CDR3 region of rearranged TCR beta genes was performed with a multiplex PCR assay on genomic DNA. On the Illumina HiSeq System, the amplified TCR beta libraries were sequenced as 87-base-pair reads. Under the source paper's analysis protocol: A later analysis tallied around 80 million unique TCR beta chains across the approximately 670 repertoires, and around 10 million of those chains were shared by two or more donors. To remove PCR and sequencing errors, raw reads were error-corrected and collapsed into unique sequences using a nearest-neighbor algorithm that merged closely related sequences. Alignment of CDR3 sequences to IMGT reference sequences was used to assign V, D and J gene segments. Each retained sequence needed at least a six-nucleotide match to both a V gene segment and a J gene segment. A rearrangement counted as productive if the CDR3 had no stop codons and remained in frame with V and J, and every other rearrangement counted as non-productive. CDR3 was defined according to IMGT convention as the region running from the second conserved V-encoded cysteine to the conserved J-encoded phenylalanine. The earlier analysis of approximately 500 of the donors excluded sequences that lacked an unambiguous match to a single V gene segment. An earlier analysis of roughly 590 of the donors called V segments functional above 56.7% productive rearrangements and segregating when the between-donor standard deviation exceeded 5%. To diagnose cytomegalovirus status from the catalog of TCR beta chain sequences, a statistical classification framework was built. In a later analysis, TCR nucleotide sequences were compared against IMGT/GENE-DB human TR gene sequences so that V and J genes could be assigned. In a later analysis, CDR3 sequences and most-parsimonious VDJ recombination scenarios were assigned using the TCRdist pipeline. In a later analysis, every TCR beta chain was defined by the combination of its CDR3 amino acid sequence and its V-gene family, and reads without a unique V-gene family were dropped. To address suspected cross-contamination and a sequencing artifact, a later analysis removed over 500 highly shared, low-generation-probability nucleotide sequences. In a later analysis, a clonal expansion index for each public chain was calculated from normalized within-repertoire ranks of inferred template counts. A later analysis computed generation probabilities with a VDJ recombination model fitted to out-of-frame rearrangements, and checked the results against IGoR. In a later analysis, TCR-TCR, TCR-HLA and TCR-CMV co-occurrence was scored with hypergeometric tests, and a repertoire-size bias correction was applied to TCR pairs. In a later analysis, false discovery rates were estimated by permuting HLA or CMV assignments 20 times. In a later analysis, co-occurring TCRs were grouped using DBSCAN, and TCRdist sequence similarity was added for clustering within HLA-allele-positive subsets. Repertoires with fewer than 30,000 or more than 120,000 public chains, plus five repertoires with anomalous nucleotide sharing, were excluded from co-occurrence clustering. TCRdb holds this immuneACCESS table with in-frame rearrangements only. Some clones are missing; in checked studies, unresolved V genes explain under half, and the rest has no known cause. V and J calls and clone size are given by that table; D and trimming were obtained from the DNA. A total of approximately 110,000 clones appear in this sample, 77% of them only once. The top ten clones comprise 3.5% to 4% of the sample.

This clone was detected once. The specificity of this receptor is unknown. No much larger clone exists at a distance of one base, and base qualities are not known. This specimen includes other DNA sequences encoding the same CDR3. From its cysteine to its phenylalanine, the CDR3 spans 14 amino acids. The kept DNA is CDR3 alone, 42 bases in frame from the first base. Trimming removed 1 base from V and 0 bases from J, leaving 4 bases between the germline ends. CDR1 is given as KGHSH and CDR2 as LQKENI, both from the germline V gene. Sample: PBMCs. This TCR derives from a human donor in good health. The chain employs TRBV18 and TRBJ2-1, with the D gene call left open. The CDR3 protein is CASSPLASYNEQFF. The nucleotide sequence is TGTGCCAGCTCACCACTGGCCTCCTACAATGAGCAGTTCTTC.